This is a list of T cell receptor beta chains from one sample in a study of spatial heterogeneity in lung cancer. TCRdb reprocessed the 5' RACE reads with MiXCR, giving one entry per CDR3 protein. The sample comprises 10,000 or so distinct CDR3 sequences, 7.5% to 10% of which are singletons, and around 25% rests with the top ten. The specimen comprised lung tumor tissue, sampled at surgery. All receptors come from a male donor with early-stage non-small cell lung cancer. Both conserved end residues are part of each CDR3. A D gene is named only where the DNA matches it firmly. The listing skips clone size in some rows; elsewhere it reads once, few, many or a size class.

TRBV5-1	TRBJ2-7	NA	many	TGCGCCAGCAGCTTGGCCGGAGGGCTCAGCTCCTACGAGCAGTACTTC	CASSLAGGLSSYEQYF
TRBV4-2	TRBJ2-7	TRBD1	many	TGTGCCAGCAGCCAGACAGGGGGTGGAACCTGGGAGCAGTACTTC	CASSQTGGGTWEQYF
TRBV6-5	TRBJ1-2	NA	many	TGTGCCAGCAGTTACCATTTACAGGGAAAGTATGGCTACACCTTC	CASSYHLQGKYGYTF
TRBV29-1	TRBJ2-3	NA	few	TGCAGCGTTGATACGAGCACAGATACGCAGTATTTT	CSVDTSTDTQYF
TRBV6-6	TRBJ1-6	TRBD1	many	TGTGCCAGCAAGGGACAGCCCTATAATTCACCCCTCCACTTT	CASKGQPYNSPLHF
TRBV20-1	TRBJ2-5	TRBD2	many	TGCAGTGCTAGAGGTTCTAGCGGGGGGCGAGAGACCCAGTACTTC	CSARGSSGGRETQYF
TRBV20-1	TRBJ2-7	NA	many	TGCAGTGCTAGTTACTGGACGGGGACCTACGAGCAGTACTTC	CSASYWTGTYEQYF
TRBV12-5	TRBJ1-3	TRBD1	NA	TGTGCTAGTGGTTTGGGTGGGACAGGGGCTGGAAACACCATATATTTT	CASGLGGTGAGNTIYF
TRBV4-2	TRBJ2-1	NA	few	TGTGCCAGCAGCCCCAAGGGGAGCTCCTACAATGAGCAGTTCTTC	CASSPKGSSYNEQFF
TRBV18	TRBJ2-1	TRBD1	many	TGTGCCAGCTCACCGGGGACAGGTAGGCAGGGAGCCGCAAGTTCCAATGAGCAGTTCTTC	CASSPGTGRQGAASSNEQFF
TRBV11-2	TRBJ2-1	TRBD2	medium-sized	TGTGCCAGCAGCTTACCAGCGGGGCTCCCCCATGAGCAGTTCTTC	CASSLPAGLPHEQFF
TRBV5-1	TRBJ2-3	NA	many	TGCGCCAGCAGCTCCGTAGCGGGCACAGATACGCAGTATTTT	CASSSVAGTDTQYF
TRBV7-9	TRBJ2-3	NA	medium-sized	TGTGCCAGCAGCTTACGGGTGGTCTCTAGCACAGATACGCAGTATTTT	CASSLRVVSSTDTQYF
TRBV28	TRBJ1-4	NA	few	TGTGCCAGCAGTTCAAGTCATGAAAAACTGTTTTTT	CASSSSHEKLFF